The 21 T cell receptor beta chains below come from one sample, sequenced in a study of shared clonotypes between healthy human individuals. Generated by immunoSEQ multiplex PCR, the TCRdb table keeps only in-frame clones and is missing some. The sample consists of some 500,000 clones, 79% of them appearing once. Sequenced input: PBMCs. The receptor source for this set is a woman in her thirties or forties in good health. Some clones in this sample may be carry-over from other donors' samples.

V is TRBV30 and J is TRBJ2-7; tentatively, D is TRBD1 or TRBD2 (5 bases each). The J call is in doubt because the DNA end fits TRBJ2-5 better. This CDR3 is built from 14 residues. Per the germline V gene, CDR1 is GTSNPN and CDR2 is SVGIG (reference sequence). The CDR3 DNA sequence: TGTGCCTGGAGACCCGGGACCGCCCAAGAGACCCAGTACTTC. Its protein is CAWRPGTAQETQYF.

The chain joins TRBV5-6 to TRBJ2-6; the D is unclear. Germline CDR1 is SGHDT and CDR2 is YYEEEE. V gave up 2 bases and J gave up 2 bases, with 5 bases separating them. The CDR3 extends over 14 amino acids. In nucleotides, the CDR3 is TGTGCCAGCAGCTTCCCGGCTGGGGCCAACGTCCTGACTTTC. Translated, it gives CASSFPAGANVLTF.

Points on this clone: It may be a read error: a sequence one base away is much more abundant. The CDR3 region is CASSSPGGNQPQHF. DNA for the CDR3: TGTGCCAGCAGCTCACCAGGGGGCAATCAGCCCCAGCATTTT. The chain carries TRBV7-9 and TRBJ1-5; a weak D match, TRBD1 (6 bases). Germline-derived CDR1 and CDR2 are SEHNR and FQNEAQ (reference sequence). V lost 4 bases and J lost 2, with 9 bases in between. The CDR3 has 14 amino acids.

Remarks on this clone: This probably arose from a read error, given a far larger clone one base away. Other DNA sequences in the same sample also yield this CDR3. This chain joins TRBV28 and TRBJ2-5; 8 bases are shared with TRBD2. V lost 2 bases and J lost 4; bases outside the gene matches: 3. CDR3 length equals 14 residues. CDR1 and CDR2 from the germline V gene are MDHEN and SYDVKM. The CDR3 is CASSLAGGVETQYF. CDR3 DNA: TGTGCCAGCAGTTTAGCGGGAGGTGTAGAGACCCAGTACTTC. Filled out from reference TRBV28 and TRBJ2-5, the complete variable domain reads DVKVTQSSRYLVKRTGEKVFLECVQDMDHENMFWYRQDPGLGLRLIYFSYDVKMKEKGDIPEGYSVSREKKERFSLILESASTNQTSMYLCASSLAGGVETQYFGPGTRLLVL.

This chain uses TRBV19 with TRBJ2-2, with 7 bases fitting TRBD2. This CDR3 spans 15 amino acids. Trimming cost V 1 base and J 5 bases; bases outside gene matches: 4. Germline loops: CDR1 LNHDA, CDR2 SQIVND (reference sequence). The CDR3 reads CASSIAGGGTGELFF. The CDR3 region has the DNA TGTGCCAGTAGTATAGCGGGAGGTGGTACCGGGGAGCTGTTTTTT.

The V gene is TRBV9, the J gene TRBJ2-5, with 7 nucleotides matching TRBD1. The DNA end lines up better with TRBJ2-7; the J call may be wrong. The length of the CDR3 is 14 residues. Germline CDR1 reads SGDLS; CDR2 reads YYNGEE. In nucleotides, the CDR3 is TGTGCCAGCAGCCCAACGGGACAGTACTACGAGCAGTACTTC. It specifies CASSPTGQYYEQYF.

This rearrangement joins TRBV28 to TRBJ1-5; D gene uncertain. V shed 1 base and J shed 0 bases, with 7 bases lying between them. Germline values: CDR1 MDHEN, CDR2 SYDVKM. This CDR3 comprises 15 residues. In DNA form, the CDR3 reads TGTGCCAGCAGTTTATACGAGCTTAGCAATCAGCCCCAGCATTTT. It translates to CASSLYELSNQPQHF. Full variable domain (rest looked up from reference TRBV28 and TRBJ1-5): DVKVTQSSRYLVKRTGEKVFLECVQDMDHENMFWYRQDPGLGLRLIYFSYDVKMKEKGDIPEGYSVSREKKERFSLILESASTNQTSMYLCASSLYELSNQPQHFGDGTRLSIL.

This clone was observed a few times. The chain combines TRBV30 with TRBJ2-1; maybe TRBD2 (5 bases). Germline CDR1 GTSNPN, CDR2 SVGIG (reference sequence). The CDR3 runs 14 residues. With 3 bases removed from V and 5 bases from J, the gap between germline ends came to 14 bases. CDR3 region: CAWSAQRYNNEQFF. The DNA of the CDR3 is TGTGCCTGGAGCGCCCAGCGGTATAACAATGAGCAGTTCTTC.

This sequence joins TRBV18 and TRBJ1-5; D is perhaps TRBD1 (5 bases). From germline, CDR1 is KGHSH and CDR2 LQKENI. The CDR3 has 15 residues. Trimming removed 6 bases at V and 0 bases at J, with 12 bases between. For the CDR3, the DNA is TGTGCCAGCTCGTCAGGTGGGGGTAGCAATCAGCCCCAGCATTTT. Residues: CASSSGGGSNQPQHF. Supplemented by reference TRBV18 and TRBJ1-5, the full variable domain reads NAGVMQNPRHLVRRRGQEARLRCSPMKGHSHVYWYRQLPEEGLKFMVYLQKENIIDESGMPKERFSAEFPKEGPSILRIQQVVRGDSAAYFCASSSGGGSNQPQHFGDGTRLSIL.

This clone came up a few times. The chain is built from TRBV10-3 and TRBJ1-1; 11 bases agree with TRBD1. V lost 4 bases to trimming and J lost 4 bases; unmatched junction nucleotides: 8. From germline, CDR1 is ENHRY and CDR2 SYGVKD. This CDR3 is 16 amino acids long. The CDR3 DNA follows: TGTGCCATCAGTGGGACAGGGGGCCTGGTCAGCACTGAAGCTTTCTTT. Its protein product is CAISGTGGLVSTEAFF.

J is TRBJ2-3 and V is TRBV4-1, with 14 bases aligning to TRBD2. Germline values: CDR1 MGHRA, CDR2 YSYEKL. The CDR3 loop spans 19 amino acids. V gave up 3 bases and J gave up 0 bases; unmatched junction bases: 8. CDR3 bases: TGCGCCAGCAGCCATCCCGGACTAGCGGGAGGATCTAGCACAGATACGCAGTATTTT. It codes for CASSHPGLAGGSSTDTQYF.

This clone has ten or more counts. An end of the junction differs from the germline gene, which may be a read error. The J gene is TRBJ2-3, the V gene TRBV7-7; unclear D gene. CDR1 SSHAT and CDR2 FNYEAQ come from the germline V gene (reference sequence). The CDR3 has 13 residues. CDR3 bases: TGTGCTAGCAGCTTTAGGGTTGAAGATACGCAGTATTTT. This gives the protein CASSFRVEDTQYF.

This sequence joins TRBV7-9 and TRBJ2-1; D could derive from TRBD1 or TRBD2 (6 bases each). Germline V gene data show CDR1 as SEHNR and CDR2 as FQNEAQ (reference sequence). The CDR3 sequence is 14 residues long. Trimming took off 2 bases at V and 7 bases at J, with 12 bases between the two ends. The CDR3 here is CASSLKGGNNEQFF. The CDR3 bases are TGTGCCAGCAGCTTAAAAGGGGGGAATAATGAGCAGTTCTTC. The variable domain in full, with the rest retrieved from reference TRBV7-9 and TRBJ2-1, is DTGVSQNPRHKITKRGQNVTFRCDPISEHNRLYWYRQTLGQGPEFLTYFQNEAQLEKSRLLSDRFSAERPKGSFSTLEIQRTEQGDSAMYLCASSLKGGNNEQFFGPGTRLTVL.

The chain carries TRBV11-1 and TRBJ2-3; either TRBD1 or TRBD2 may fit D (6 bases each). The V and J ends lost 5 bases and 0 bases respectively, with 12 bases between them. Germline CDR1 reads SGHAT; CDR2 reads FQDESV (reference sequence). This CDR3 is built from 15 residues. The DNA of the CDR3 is TGTGCCAGCAGCGAGGGGGGATGGAGCACAGATACGCAGTATTTT. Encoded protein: CASSEGGWSTDTQYF.

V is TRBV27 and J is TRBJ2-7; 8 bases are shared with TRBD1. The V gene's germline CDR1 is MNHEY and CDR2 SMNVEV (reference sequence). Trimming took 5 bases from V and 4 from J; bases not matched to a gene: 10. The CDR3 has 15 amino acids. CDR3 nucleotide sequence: TGTGCCAGCAGTCCCCTCCGGGACAGGTCTTACGAGCAGTACTTC. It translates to CASSPLRDRSYEQYF.

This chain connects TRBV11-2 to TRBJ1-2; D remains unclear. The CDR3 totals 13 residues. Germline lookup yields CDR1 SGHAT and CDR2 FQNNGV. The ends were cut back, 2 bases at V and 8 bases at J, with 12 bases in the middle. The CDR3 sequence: CASSLSTGSGYTF. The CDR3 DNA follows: TGTGCCAGCAGCTTATCCACGGGGTCCGGCTACACCTTC.

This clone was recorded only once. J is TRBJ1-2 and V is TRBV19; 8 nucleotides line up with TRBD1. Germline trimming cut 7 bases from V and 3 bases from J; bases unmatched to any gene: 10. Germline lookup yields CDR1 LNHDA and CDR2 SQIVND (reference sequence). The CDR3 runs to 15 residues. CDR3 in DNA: TGTGCCAGTATGGTCCAGGGGGCATCGGACTATGGCTACACCTTC. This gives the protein CASMVQGASDYGYTF. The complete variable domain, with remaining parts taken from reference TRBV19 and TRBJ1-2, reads DGGITQSPKYLFRKEGQNVTLSCEQNLNHDAMYWYRQDPGQGLRLIYYSQIVNDFQKGDIAEGYSVSREKKESFPLTVTSAQKNPTAFYLCASMVQGASDYGYTFGSGTRLTVV.

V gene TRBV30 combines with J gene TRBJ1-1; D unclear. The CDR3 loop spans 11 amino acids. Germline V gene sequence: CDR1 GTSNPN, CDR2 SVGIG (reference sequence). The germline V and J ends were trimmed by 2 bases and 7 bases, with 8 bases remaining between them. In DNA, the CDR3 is TGTGCCTGGAGTATAAGGCTTGAAGCTTTCTTT. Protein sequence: CAWSIRLEAFF.

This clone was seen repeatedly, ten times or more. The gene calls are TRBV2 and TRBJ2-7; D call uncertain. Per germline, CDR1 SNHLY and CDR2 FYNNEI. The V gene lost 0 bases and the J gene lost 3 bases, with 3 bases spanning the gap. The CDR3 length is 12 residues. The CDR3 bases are TGTGCCAGCAGTGAAGCCCTCTACGAGCAGTACTTC. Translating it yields CASSEALYEQYF.

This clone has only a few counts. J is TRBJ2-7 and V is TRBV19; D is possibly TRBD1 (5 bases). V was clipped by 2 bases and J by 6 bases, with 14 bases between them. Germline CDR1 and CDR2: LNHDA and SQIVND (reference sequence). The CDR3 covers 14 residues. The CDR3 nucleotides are TGTGCCAGTAGTATACAGGGCGGTCTTCTCGAGCAGTACTTC. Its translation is CASSIQGGLLEQYF.

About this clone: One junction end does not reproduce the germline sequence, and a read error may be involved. CDR3 DNA: TGTGCCGGCAGTCCTCGACTAGCGGGAGCTAGCGAGCAGTACTTC. Translated: CAGSPRLAGASEQYF. The genes are TRBV27 and TRBJ2-7, with 12 bases fitting TRBD2. This CDR3 has 15 residues. Germline lookup yields CDR1 MNHEY and CDR2 SMNVEV (reference sequence).